These 25 T cell receptor beta chains were all obtained from the same sample, sequenced in a study of blood T cell repertoires in COVID-19. This table comes from immunoSEQ multiplex PCR, and its TCRdb copy is limited to in-frame clones, with some not included. The sample has around 94,000 clones, about nine tenths seen once; the top ten hold about 5.7%. Specimen: peripheral blood. The receptor set was obtained from a woman between 50 and 59 years old with COVID-19, enrolled during active disease.

J is TRBJ2-5 and V is TRBV5-4; 8 positions match TRBD1. Trimming took 2 bases from V and 5 from J; bases not matched to a gene: 5. The CDR3 loop spans 14 amino acids. Germline values: CDR1 SGHNT, CDR2 YYREEE (reference sequence). The CDR3 sequence: CASSLQGGGETQYF. For the CDR3, the DNA is TGTGCCAGCAGCTTACAGGGGGGCGGGGAGACCCAGTACTTC.

The genes are TRBV11-2 and TRBJ1-1, with TRBD1 identical over 10 bases. In germline, CDR1 is SGHAT, CDR2 FQNNGV. With 1 base clipped from V and 5 bases from J, the junction kept 7 bases outside the gene matches. CDR3 length: 16 amino acids. CDR3 protein: CASSLGDRGWGTEAFF. For the CDR3, the DNA is TGTGCCAGCAGCTTAGGGGACAGGGGATGGGGAACTGAAGCTTTCTTT.

The CDR3 DNA sequence: TGTGCCAGCTCACCCTCGTGGTGGTCAGTGAACACTGAAGCTTTCTTT. Its translation: CASSPSWWSVNTEAFF. The gene calls are TRBV18 and TRBJ1-1; no clear D. The CDR3 has 16 amino acids. Per germline, CDR1 KGHSH and CDR2 LQKENI. V gave up 3 bases and J gave up 0 bases, with 14 bases separating them.

This chain uses TRBV27 with TRBJ2-1; 12 positions agree with TRBD2. This CDR3 is built from 17 residues. Germline V gene sequence: CDR1 MNHEY, CDR2 SMNVEV (reference sequence). V dropped 2 bases and J dropped 8; count of bases not matched to a gene: 10. Here the CDR3 DNA reads TGTGCCAGCAGTTTAGAGACTAGCGGGGGTCTAGTCTATGAGCAGTTCTTC. This gives the protein CASSLETSGGLVYEQFF.

CDR3 in DNA: TGTGCCAGCAGCTTAGGCAGGGGTCGCGAGCAGTACTTC. It is translated as CASSLGRGREQYF. The chain is built from TRBV11-2 and TRBJ2-7; D is possibly TRBD1 (6 bases). The CDR3 has 13 amino acids. Between the trimmed V and J ends, which lost 1 base and 6 bases, there was a span of 10 bases. The germline CDR1 and CDR2 sequences are SGHAT and FQNNGV.

This chain uses TRBV12-5 with TRBJ2-7, with 11 bases lining up with TRBD1. The CDR3 runs to 15 residues. Germline assignment: CDR1 LGHNT and CDR2 FRNRAP. The V segment lost 1 base and the J segment 6 bases; nucleotides outside the gene matches: 5. CDR3 DNA: TGTGCTAGTGGTTTGGCGGGGACAGGGGGTAGCGAGCAGTACTTC. Its protein is CASGLAGTGGSEQYF.

The J gene is TRBJ2-5, the V gene TRBV6-1, with D possibly matching TRBD1 (5 bases). This CDR3 is 13 amino acids long. The germline CDR1 and CDR2 sequences are MNHNS and SASEGT. V lost 3 bases and J lost 5, with 10 bases in between. The CDR3 sequence: CASSETYRETQYF. In DNA form, the CDR3 reads TGTGCCAGCAGTGAGACCTACAGGGAGACCCAGTACTTC.

The V gene is TRBV13, the J gene TRBJ2-1; 8 nucleotides align to TRBD2. With 0 bases clipped from V and 9 bases from J, the junction kept 10 bases outside the gene matches. The CDR3 covers 16 residues. Germline CDR1 reads PRHDT; CDR2 reads FYEKMQ (reference sequence). This CDR3 reads CASSLGRGGQVGEQFF. CDR3 nucleotide sequence: TGTGCCAGCAGCTTAGGTCGGGGGGGCCAGGTGGGTGAGCAGTTCTTC.

This sequence joins TRBV9 and TRBJ2-2; 10 nucleotides agree with TRBD2. From germline, CDR1 is SGDLS and CDR2 YYNGEE. V shed 0 bases, J shed 5 bases, and the junction held 1 base outside the gene matches. The CDR3 contains 15 residues. CDR3 region: CASSVELAGTGELFF. In DNA, the CDR3 is TGTGCCAGCAGCGTAGAACTAGCGGGGACCGGGGAGCTGTTTTTT.

This rearrangement joins TRBV7-6 to TRBJ2-5, with 8 bases fitting TRBD2. The junction had 4 bases not matched to a gene; V was cut back by 1 base and J by 0 bases. The CDR3 is 16 residues long. CDR1 and CDR2 (germline): SGHVS, FNYEAQ. The CDR3 loop is CASSLVGSGNQETQYF. The CDR3, as DNA: TGTGCCAGCAGCTTAGTTGGTAGCGGGAACCAAGAGACCCAGTACTTC. Full variable domain (remainder filled in from reference TRBV7-6 and TRBJ2-5): GAGVSQSPRYKVTKRGQDVALRCDPISGHVSLYWYRQALGQGPEFLTYFNYEAQQDKSGLPNDRFSAERPEGSISTLTIQRTEQRDSAMYRCASSLVGSGNQETQYFGPGTRLLVL.

The rearrangement joins TRBV19 to TRBJ1-2; perhaps TRBD1 as D (6 bases). This CDR3 region has 13 residues. Trimming shortened V by 1 base and J by 5 bases, and 8 bases separated the two germline ends. Germline loops: CDR1 LNHDA, CDR2 SQIVND (reference sequence). CDR3 amino acids: CASSIVQGYGYTF. In DNA, the CDR3 is TGTGCCAGTAGTATAGTACAGGGTTATGGCTACACCTTC. The entire variable domain, with the rest obtained from reference TRBV19 and TRBJ1-2, is as follows: DGGITQSPKYLFRKEGQNVTLSCEQNLNHDAMYWYRQDPGQGLRLIYYSQIVNDFQKGDIAEGYSVSREKKESFPLTVTSAQKNPTAFYLCASSIVQGYGYTFGSGTRLTVV.

This clone appeared a single time. The chain's CDR3 is CASSLIAGGNSPLHF. In DNA, the CDR3 is TGTGCCAGCAGTTTAATCGCGGGAGGAAATTCACCCCTCCACTTT. The V gene is TRBV28, the J gene TRBJ1-6; D not certain. Germline assignment: CDR1 MDHEN and CDR2 SYDVKM. The CDR3 contains 15 residues. Trimming pared 2 bases from V and 7 bases from J, leaving 12 bases between.

The chain links TRBV6-1 to TRBJ1-1; D call uncertain. V dropped 2 bases and J dropped 2 bases, with 3 bases sitting between them. Germline values: CDR1 MNHNS, CDR2 SASEGT. The length of the CDR3 is 12 residues. The CDR3 is CASSELNTEAFF. CDR3 DNA sequence: TGTGCCAGCAGTGAACTCAACACTGAAGCTTTCTTT.

This clone was counted once. CDR3 protein: CASNRRGTGEQYF. The CDR3 DNA is TGTGCCAGCAACCGTAGGGGAACCGGCGAGCAGTACTTC. The chain joins TRBV7-8 to TRBJ2-7; possibly TRBD1 for D (5 bases). Germline CDR1 SGHVS, CDR2 FQNEAQ. V was trimmed by 7 bases and J by 6 bases, leaving 16 bases between them. The length of the CDR3 is 13 residues.

This clone came up a few times. This sample also contains other DNA sequences that code for the same CDR3. V is TRBV5-1 and J is TRBJ1-5; TRBD1 is a possible D gene (5 bases). Germline CDR1 and CDR2: SGHRS and YFSETQ. The CDR3 covers 15 residues. V lost 4 bases and J lost 6, with 17 bases in between. The CDR3 is CASSPGTGESQPQHF. The CDR3 DNA reads as TGCGCCAGCAGCCCAGGGACGGGGGAGAGTCAGCCCCAGCATTTT.

The CDR3 nucleotides are TGTGCCAGCAGCTTAATTCTCCAGGGCTACACCTTC. Translated: CASSLILQGYTF. This chain uses TRBV7-9 with TRBJ1-2, with D unclear. V lost 2 bases, J lost 8 bases, and 9 bases lay in between. Looked up from germline, CDR1 is SEHNR and CDR2 is FQNEAQ (reference sequence). The CDR3 loop spans 12 amino acids.

This sequence joins TRBV10-3 and TRBJ2-1; 9 bases match TRBD2. Trimming removed 3 bases from V and 5 bases from J; junction bases left unmatched: 5. The germline V gene has CDR1 ENHRY and CDR2 SYGVKD. This CDR3 region has 15 residues. CDR3 protein: CAISEGLAGHNEQFF. As DNA, the CDR3 is TGTGCCATCAGTGAAGGGCTAGCGGGGCACAATGAGCAGTTCTTC.

This clone was observed a handful of times. V and J are TRBV15 and TRBJ1-5; 8 positions match TRBD1. J gave up 4 bases and V 0 bases, and 11 bases lay outside the gene matches. The CDR3 runs 18 residues. CDR1 LNHNV and CDR2 YYDKDF come from the germline V gene (reference sequence). Here the CDR3 DNA reads TGTGCCACCAGCAGAGACAGTGGGACAGGCGTTGGTAATCAGCCCCAGCATTTT. Its protein product is CATSRDSGTGVGNQPQHF.

As to this clone: The sample has other DNA sequences that encode this CDR3 too. The chain combines TRBV7-3 with TRBJ1-1; 10 bases are a match to TRBD1. Unmatched junction bases numbered 2, after V lost 5 bases and J lost 5 bases. This CDR3 is built from 13 residues. Germline values: CDR1 SGHTA, CDR2 FQGTGA. The CDR3 loop is CASSRDRGTEAFF. The CDR3 DNA sequence: TGTGCCAGCAGCCGGGACAGGGGAACTGAAGCTTTCTTT. Looking up the rest from reference TRBV7-3 and TRBJ1-1 gives the full variable domain: GAGVSQTPSNKVTEKGKYVELRCDPISGHTALYWYRQSLGQGPEFLIYFQGTGAADDSGLPNDRFFAVRPEGSVSTLKIQRTERGDSAVYLCASSRDRGTEAFFGQGTRLTVV.

The rearrangement uses TRBV6-2 or TRBV6-3 and TRBJ1-2; 8 positions agree with TRBD1. Germline V gene lookup returns CDR1 MNHEY and CDR2 SVGEGT. The trim removed 5 bases at V and 6 bases at J, leaving 5 bases unmatched. The CDR3 runs 13 residues. CDR3 coding DNA: TGTGCCAGCAGTCCCCGACAGGGGCATGGCTACACCTTC. This codes for CASSPRQGHGYTF.

The chain is built from TRBV9 and TRBJ2-1, with D tentatively TRBD2 (6 bases). V lost 2 bases and J 6 bases, leaving 15 bases between the germline ends. Germline CDR1 and CDR2: SGDLS and YYNGEE. The CDR3 has 15 amino acids. CDR3 region: CASSVALMGGNEQFF. The CDR3 DNA is TGTGCCAGCAGCGTGGCCCTGATGGGGGGCAATGAGCAGTTCTTC.

This sequence joins TRBV30 and TRBJ1-1; TRBD1 agrees at 7 bases. V shed 3 bases, J shed 1 base, and the junction held 2 bases outside the gene matches. The CDR3 covers 13 residues. Germline CDR1 GTSNPN, CDR2 SVGIG (reference sequence). The CDR3 nucleotides are TGTGCCTGGAGGGGGGACAGGAACACTGAAGCTTTCTTT. Translated: CAWRGDRNTEAFF.

The chain joins TRBV30 to TRBJ2-2; D not certain. The CDR3 length is 12 residues. The germline V gene encodes CDR1 GTSNPN and CDR2 SVGIG (reference sequence). Trimming pared 1 base from V and 5 bases from J, leaving 5 bases between. CDR3 bases: TGTGCCTGGAGTGCTTATACCGGGGAGCTGTTTTTT. Its translation is CAWSAYTGELFF.

The rearrangement links TRBV30 to TRBJ1-3; unclear D gene. Germline V CDR1 and CDR2: GTSNPN, SVGIG (reference sequence). This CDR3 has 14 residues. Trimming stripped 0 bases from V and 0 bases from J, with 6 bases between. The CDR3 loop is CAWSVRGSGNTIYF. CDR3 bases: TGTGCCTGGAGTGTCCGGGGCTCTGGAAACACCATATATTTT.

The chain recombines TRBV10-1 with TRBJ1-1; TRBD1 is a possible D gene (6 bases). Germline V lookup: CDR1 WNHNN, CDR2 SYGVQD (reference sequence). The CDR3 totals 16 residues. The V gene lost 2 bases and the J gene lost 4 bases, with 17 bases spanning the gap. CDR3 amino acids: CASSETLERQVTEAFF. The CDR3 nucleotides are TGCGCCAGCAGTGAGACCTTAGAACGACAGGTCACTGAAGCTTTCTTT.